This T cell receptor beta chain was sequenced in a study of T cell responses to AZD1222 COVID-19 vaccine (dated by TCRdb to about 2021). Background for the entire study: AZD1222 recipients given second doses at about 4 weeks or at about 12 weeks were pooled, since spike-specific TCR depth and breadth were not found to differ between the two schedules. Trial participants were enrolled into age subgroups of 18-55, 56-69 and 70-plus years, which contained about 150, 27 and 61 TCR-sequenced participants, respectively. A total of 233 trial participants underwent TCR sequencing, of whom nearly 210 had received two doses of AZD1222 and around 25 had received two doses of the MenACWY control vaccine.

The time point label on this specimen signifies: baseline before first vaccination. The vaccinee samples were drawn from two UK trials, COV001 and COV002, one of which was a single-blind randomized controlled phase 2/3 trial testing AZD1222 (ChAdOx1 nCoV-19) in healthy adults. For TCRbeta chain sequencing, PBMC samples were collected from trial participants at day 0 and at day 28 after the second dose. Looking up the germline V gene yields CDR1 SGHDT and CDR2 YYEEEE. The cysteine opens and the phenylalanine closes a CDR3 of 14 amino acids. Only the CDR3 DNA is retained, 42 bases long and in frame from the first base. V and J are truncated by 0 bases and 7 bases respectively, leaving an intervening sequence of 13 bases. The CDR3 regions of human TCRbeta chains were analyzed by immunosequencing. Processing in the source paper ran as follows. TCRs in the repertoires were compared against a reference library of SARS-CoV-2-specific TCRs that had been generated with the MIRA antigen-specificity platform. Breadth was defined as the fraction of unique TCRs that were SARS-CoV-2-associated. Depth was defined as the fraction of total T cells that were SARS-CoV-2-associated. Using the MIRA data, each spike-specific TCR was assigned both to the spike region to which the TCR was reactive and to a CD4 or CD8 class. Log10-transformed breadth and depth values were compared by one-way ANOVA with Sidak's multiple comparisons tests. The source is immuneACCESS, and TCRdb retained only in-frame sequences with V and J called. Part of the clones is not carried over; for the studies checked, unresolved V genes explain less than half of this, and the remainder is unexplained. V, J and clone size reflect that table, while D and trimming were determined from the DNA. The sample data list about 150,000 clones, and over 85% of these were observed just once. The ten largest make up 15% to 20% of the sample.

Points the paper makes about the study in general: Because no samples from the day 14 peak response were available, repertoires could be characterized only after the peak T cell response. In the small 56-69-year group, the increase in depth fell short of significance, most likely because of low power. The vaccine-associated CD4 TCRs covered the entire spike protein, and the dominant responses fell in regions 160-218 and 743-854. Conclusions about previously exposed vaccinees are limited, since just 5 to 7 AZD1222 recipients were seropositive for SARS-CoV-2 at baseline. Nearly half of unique spike-specific TCRs reportedly recognized epitopes outside regions mutated in the B.1.351 and B.1.1.7 variants. After two AZD1222 doses, both the breadth and the depth of spike-specific TCRs were significantly higher than at day 0 and than in MenACWY recipients. Participants were mostly white British, with more females than males. The authors suggested clonal diversity may have been underestimated.

Details on this clone: Its specific antigen is unknown. No per-base quality is available; no much larger clone lies one base away.

The receptor was isolated from an adult in good health. Here the sequenced sample was peripheral blood, taken on day 0 of AZD1222 vaccination. The sequence links TRBV5-6 to TRBJ1-1; confidence is insufficient to name the D gene. The sequenced DNA: TGTGCCAGCAGCTTGGCTCTGGCCCAGGATGAAGCTTTCTTT. The encoded protein is CASSLALAQDEAFF.